This T cell receptor beta chain was identified in a study of T cell responses to AZD1222 COVID-19 vaccine. Whole-study findings and limits: Spike-specific TCR breadth rose after two AZD1222 doses, and depth rose as well. Along spike, vaccine-associated CD4 TCRs were found throughout, with dominance at 160-218 and 743-854.

As regards this clone: Its cognate antigen is unknown.

The CDR3 runs 13 residues. Germline lookup yields CDR1 SGDLS and CDR2 YYNGEE. Trimming left V 2 bases short and J 12 bases short, with 17 bases between. Data came from immunoSEQ multiplex PCR; TCRdb stores just in-frame clones and leaves some out. The table has roughly 130,000 clones, 75% to 90% seen once. The sequence was collected from an adult in good health. The input for sequencing was peripheral blood, taken on day 0 of AZD1222 vaccination. V is TRBV9 and J is TRBJ1-1; D is unresolved. CDR3 sequence: CASSVGERLRTFF. The CDR3 coding sequence is TGTGCCAGCAGCGTGGGTGAGAGACTAAGAACTTTCTTT.